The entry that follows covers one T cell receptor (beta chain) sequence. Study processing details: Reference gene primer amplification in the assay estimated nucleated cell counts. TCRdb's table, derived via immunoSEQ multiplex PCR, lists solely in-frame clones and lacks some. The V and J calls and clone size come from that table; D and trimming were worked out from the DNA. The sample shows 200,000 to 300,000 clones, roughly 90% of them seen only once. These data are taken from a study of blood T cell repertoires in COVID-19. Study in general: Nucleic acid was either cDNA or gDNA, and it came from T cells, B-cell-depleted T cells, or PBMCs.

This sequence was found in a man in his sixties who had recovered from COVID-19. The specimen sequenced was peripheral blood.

The CDR3 DNA sequence: TGTGCCAGCAGGACGACAGTGGAGCAGTACTTC. Amino acid sequence: CASRTTVEQYF. The J gene is TRBJ2-7, the V gene TRBV6-5, with a weak D call TRBD1 (5 bases). Per germline, CDR1 MNHEY and CDR2 SVGAGI. The CDR3 is 11 residues long. The germline V and J ends were trimmed by 6 bases and 7 bases, with 10 bases remaining between them.